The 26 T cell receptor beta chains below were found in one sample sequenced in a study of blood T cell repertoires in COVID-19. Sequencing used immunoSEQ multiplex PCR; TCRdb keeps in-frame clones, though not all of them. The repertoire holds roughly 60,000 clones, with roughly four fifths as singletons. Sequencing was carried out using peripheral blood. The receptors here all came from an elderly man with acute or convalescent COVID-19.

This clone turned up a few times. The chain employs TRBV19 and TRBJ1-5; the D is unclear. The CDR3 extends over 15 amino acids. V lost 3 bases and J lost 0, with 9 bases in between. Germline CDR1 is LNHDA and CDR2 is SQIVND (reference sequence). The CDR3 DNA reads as TGTGCCAGTAGTATCGGGAAATATAGCAATCAGCCCCAGCATTTT. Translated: CASSIGKYSNQPQHF.

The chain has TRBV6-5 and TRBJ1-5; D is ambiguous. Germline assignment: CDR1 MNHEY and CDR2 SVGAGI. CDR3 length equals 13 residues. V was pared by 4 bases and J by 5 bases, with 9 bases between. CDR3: CASSFNRDQPQHF. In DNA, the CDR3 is TGTGCCAGCAGTTTTAATCGGGATCAGCCCCAGCATTTT.

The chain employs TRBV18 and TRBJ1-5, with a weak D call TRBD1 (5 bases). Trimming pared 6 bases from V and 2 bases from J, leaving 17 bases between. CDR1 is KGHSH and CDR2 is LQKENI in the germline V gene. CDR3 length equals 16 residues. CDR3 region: CASSREGARGNQPQHF. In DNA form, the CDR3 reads TGTGCCAGCTCCAGAGAAGGGGCAAGAGGCAATCAGCCCCAGCATTTT.

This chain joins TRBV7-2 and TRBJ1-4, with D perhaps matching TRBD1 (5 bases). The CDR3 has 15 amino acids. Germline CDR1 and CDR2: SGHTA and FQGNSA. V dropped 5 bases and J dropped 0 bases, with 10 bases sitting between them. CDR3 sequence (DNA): TGTGCCAGCAGCGGGGCGCCCGCAACTAATGAAAAACTGTTTTTT. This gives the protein CASSGAPATNEKLFF.

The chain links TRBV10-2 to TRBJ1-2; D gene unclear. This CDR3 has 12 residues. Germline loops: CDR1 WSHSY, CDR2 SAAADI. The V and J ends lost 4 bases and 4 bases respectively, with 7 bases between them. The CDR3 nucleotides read TGCGCCAGCAGTGCGGCGGTCTATGGCTACACCTTC. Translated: CASSAAVYGYTF.

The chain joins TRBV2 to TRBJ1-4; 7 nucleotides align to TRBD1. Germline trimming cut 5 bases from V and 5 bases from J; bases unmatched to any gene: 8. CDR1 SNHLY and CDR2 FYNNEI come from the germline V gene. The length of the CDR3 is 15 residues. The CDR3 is CASSTRTGGNEKLFF. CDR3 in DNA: TGTGCCAGCAGTACCCGGACAGGAGGAAATGAAAAACTGTTTTTT. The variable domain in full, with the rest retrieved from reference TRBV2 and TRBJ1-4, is EPEVTQTPSHQVTQMGQEVILRCVPISNHLYFYWYRQILGQKVEFLVSFYNNEISEKSEIFDDQFSVERPDGSNFTLKIRSTKLEDSAMYFCASSTRTGGNEKLFFGSGTQLSVL.

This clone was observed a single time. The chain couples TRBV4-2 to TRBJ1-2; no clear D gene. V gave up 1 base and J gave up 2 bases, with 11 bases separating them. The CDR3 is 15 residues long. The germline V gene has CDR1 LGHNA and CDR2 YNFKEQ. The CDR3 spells CASSQGHQSNYGYTF. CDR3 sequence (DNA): TGTGCCAGCAGCCAAGGCCACCAGTCAAACTATGGCTACACCTTC.

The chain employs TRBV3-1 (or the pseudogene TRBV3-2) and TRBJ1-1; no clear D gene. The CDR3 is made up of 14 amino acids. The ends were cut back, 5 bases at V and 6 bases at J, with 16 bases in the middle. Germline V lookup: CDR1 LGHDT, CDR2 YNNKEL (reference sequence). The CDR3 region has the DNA TGTGCCAGCAGCTACGCCGTTTTGAGTGCTGAAGCTTTCTTT. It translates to CASSYAVLSAEAFF.

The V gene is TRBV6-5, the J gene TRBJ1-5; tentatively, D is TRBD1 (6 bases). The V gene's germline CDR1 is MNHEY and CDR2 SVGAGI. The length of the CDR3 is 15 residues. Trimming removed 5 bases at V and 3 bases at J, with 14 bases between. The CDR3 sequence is CASSIGQTSNQPQHF. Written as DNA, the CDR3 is TGTGCCAGCAGTATAGGACAGACTTCCAATCAGCCCCAGCATTTT.

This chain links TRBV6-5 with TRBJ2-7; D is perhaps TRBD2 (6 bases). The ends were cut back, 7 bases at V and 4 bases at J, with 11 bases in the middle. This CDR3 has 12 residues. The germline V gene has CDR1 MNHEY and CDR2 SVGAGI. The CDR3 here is CASTHGGYEQYF. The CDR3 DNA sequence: TGTGCCAGCACTCATGGGGGGTACGAGCAGTACTTC.

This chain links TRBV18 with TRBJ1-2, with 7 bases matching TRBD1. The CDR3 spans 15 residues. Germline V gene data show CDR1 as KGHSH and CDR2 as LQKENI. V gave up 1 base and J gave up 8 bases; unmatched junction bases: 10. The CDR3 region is CASSPQSGTEGGYTF. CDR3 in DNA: TGTGCCAGCTCACCACAATCGGGGACAGAAGGGGGCTACACCTTC.

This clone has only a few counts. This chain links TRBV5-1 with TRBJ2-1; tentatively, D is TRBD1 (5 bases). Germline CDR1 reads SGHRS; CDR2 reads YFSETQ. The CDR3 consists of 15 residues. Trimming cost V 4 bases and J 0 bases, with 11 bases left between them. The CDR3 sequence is CASSPVRGSYNEQFF. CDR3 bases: TGCGCCAGCAGCCCTGTAAGGGGCTCCTACAATGAGCAGTTCTTC.

The CDR3 region has the DNA TGTGCCAGCAGCTCGACTAGCGGGGGTTACGAGCAGTACTTC. Amino acids: CASSSTSGGYEQYF. The gene calls are TRBV7-9 and TRBJ2-7; 12 bases fit TRBD2. The V segment lost 4 bases and the J segment 4 bases; nucleotides outside the gene matches: 2. Germline-derived CDR1 and CDR2 are SEHNR and FQNEAQ (reference sequence). The CDR3 extends over 14 amino acids. The full variable domain, rest sourced from reference TRBV7-9 and TRBJ2-7, is DTGVSQNPRHKITKRGQNVTFRCDPISEHNRLYWYRQTLGQGPEFLTYFQNEAQLEKSRLLSDRFSAERPKGSFSTLEIQRTEQGDSAMYLCASSSTSGGYEQYFGPGTRLTVT.

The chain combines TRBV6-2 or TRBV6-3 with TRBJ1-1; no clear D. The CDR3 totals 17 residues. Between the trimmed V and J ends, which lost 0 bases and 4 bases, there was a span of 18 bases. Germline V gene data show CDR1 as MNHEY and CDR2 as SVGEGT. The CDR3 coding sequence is TGTGCCAGCAGTTACTCACCGGGCGTGGGCGAGGGCACTGAAGCTTTCTTT. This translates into CASSYSPGVGEGTEAFF.

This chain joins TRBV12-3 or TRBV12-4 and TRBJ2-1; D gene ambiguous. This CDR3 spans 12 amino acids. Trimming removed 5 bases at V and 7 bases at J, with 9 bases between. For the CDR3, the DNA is TGTGCCAGCAGTCCCACCGGGAATGAGCAGTTCTTC. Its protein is CASSPTGNEQFF.

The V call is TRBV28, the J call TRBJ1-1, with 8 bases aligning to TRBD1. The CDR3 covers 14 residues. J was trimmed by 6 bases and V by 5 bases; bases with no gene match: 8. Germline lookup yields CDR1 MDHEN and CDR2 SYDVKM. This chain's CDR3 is CASSLDRAIAEAFF. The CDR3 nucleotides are TGTGCCAGCAGTCTGGACAGGGCTATAGCTGAAGCTTTCTTT. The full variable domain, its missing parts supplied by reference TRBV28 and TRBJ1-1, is DVKVTQSSRYLVKRTGEKVFLECVQDMDHENMFWYRQDPGLGLRLIYFSYDVKMKEKGDIPEGYSVSREKKERFSLILESASTNQTSMYLCASSLDRAIAEAFFGQGTRLTVV.

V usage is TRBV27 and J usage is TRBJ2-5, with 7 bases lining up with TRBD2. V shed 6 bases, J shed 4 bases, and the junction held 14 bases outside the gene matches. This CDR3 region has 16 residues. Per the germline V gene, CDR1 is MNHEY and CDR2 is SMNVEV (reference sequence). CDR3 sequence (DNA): TGTGCCAGCAGCCTCGGAATTGGCGGGGGTAGAGAGACCCAGTACTTC. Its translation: CASSLGIGGGRETQYF.

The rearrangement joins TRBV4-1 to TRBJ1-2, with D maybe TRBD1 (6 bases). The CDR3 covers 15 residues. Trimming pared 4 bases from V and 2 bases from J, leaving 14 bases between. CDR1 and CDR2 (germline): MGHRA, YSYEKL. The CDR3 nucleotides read TGCGCCAGCAGCCCAACTTGGGACACCAACTATGGCTACACCTTC. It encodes CASSPTWDTNYGYTF.

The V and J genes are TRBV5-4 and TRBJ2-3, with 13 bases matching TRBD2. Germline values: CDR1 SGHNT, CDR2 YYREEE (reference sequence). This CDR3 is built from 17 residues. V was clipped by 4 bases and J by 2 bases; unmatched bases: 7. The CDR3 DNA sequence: TGTGCCAGCAGCAACGGACTAGCGGGGGACCTCACAGATACGCAGTATTTT. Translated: CASSNGLAGDLTDTQYF.

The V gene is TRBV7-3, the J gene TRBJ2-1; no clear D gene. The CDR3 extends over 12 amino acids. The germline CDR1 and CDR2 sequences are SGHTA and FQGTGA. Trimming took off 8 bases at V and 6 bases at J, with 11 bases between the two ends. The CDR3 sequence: CASGWQSNEQFF. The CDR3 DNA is TGTGCCAGCGGTTGGCAGTCCAATGAGCAGTTCTTC. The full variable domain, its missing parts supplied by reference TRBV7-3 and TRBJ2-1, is GAGVSQTPSNKVTEKGKYVELRCDPISGHTALYWYRQSLGQGPEFLIYFQGTGAADDSGLPNDRFFAVRPEGSVSTLKIQRTERGDSAVYLCASGWQSNEQFFGPGTRLTVL.

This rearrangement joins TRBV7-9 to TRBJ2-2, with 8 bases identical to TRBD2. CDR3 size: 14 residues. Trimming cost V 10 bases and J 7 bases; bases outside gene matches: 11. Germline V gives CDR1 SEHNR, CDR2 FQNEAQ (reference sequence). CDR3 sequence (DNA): TGTGCCACTTCGCGGCCTGCGGGGGGCGGGGAGCTGTTTTTT. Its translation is CATSRPAGGGELFF.

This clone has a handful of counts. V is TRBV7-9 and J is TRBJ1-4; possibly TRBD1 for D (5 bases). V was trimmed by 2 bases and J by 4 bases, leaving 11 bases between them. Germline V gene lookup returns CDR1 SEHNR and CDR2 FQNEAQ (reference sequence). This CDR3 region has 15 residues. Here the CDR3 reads CASSLTTANNEKLFF. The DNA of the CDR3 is TGTGCCAGCAGCTTAACGACAGCAAATAATGAAAAACTGTTTTTT.

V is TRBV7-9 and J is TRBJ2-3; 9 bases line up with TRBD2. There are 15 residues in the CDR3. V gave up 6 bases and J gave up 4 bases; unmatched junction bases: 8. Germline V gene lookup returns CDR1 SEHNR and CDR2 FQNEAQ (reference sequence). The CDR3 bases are TGTGCCAGCAGAATAGCGGGGGACAACCCAGATACGCAGTATTTT. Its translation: CASRIAGDNPDTQYF.

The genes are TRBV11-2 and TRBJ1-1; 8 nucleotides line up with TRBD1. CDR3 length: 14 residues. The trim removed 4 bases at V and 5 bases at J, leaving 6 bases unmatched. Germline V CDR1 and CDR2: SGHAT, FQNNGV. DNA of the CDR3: TGTGCCAGCAGCTCCAGGGGGCCGAAGACTGAAGCTTTCTTT. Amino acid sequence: CASSSRGPKTEAFF.

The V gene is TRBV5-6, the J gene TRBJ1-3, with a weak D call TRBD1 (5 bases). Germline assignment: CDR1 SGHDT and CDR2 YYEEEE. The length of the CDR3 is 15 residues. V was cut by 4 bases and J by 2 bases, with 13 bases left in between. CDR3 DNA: TGTGCCAGCAGCCGGGCCTGGGGCCCTGGAAACACCATATATTTT. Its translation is CASSRAWGPGNTIYF.

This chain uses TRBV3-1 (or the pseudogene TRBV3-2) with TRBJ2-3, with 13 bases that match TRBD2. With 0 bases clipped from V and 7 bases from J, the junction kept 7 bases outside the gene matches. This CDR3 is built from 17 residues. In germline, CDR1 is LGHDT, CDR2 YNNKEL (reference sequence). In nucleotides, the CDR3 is TGTGCCAGCAGCCAAGATGTCAGGACTAGCGGGGGTAATACGCAGTATTTT. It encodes CASSQDVRTSGGNTQYF.